The 13 T cell receptor beta chains below were found in one sample sequenced in a study of naive and memory T cell subsets. The antigens these receptors bind are not known. The beta constant-region primer was an equimolar mix of two oligonucleotides covering TRBC1 and TRBC2. The ligated cDNA underwent four PCR rounds using SP2 and nested alpha and beta constant-region primers. Via MiXCR, TCRdb re-called the UMI-ligation and nested PCR reads, giving one row per CDR3 protein. The table has approximately 90,000 distinct CDR3 sequences, 11% seen once. Study-wide points: A few larger clonotypes appeared in naive repertoires, especially CD8, possibly memory cells re-expressing CD45RA.

The material sequenced was naive CD4+ T cells from blood. These receptor sequences come from a human donor in good health.

This clonotype has a count of ten or more. The V call is TRBV29-1, the J call TRBJ2-7; 13 bases map to TRBD2. The V and J ends lost 0 bases and 5 bases, in that order; junction bases with no gene match: 13. Germline-derived CDR1 and CDR2 are SQVTM and ANQGSEA. This CDR3 region has 18 residues. CDR3 residues: CSVEDRTSGSGAPDEQYF. The CDR3 DNA reads as TGCAGCGTTGAAGACCGGACTAGCGGGAGTGGGGCTCCTGACGAGCAGTACTTC.

The sample holds a few counts of this clonotype. The gene calls are TRBV9 and TRBJ2-1; maybe TRBD2 (6 bases). The CDR3 has 17 amino acids. The V and J ends lost 4 bases and 0 bases respectively, with 17 bases between them. Germline V CDR1 and CDR2: SGDLS, YYNGEE. The CDR3 nucleotides read TGTGCCAGCAGCTTCCCCGAGACAGCGGGCTCCTACAATGAGCAGTTCTTC. It encodes CASSFPETAGSYNEQFF.

In its sample, this clonotype was seen many times. This chain uses TRBV29-1 with TRBJ1-1, with D perhaps matching TRBD1 (5 bases). The CDR3 has 13 residues. Trimming left V 5 bases short and J 0 bases short, with 10 bases between. Germline CDR1 reads SQVTM; CDR2 reads ANQGSEA. The CDR3 spells CSVTGGMNTEAFF. The DNA for the CDR3 is TGCAGCGTTACAGGTGGAATGAACACTGAAGCTTTCTTT.

This clonotype was observed a few times. The chain employs TRBV15 and TRBJ2-7; D remains ambiguous. The CDR3 sequence is 15 residues long. In germline, CDR1 is LNHNV, CDR2 YYDKDF (reference sequence). Trimming left V 2 bases short and J 3 bases short, with 14 bases between. The CDR3 nucleotides read TGTGCCACCAGCAGACCAAGTGGGAATAACTACGAGCAGTACTTC. This gives the protein CATSRPSGNNYEQYF.

The chain couples TRBV12-3 or TRBV12-4 to TRBJ1-5; D uncertain. With 5 bases removed from V and 3 bases from J, the gap between germline ends came to 14 bases. This CDR3 spans 15 amino acids. The CDR3 loop is CASSQAWVFNQPQHF. CDR3 bases: TGTGCCAGCAGTCAGGCATGGGTTTTCAATCAGCCCCAGCATTTT.

This clonotype has just a few counts. J is TRBJ1-2 and V is TRBV6-2 or TRBV6-3, with D tentatively TRBD1 (6 bases). There are 12 residues in the CDR3. V lost 6 bases to trimming and J lost 3 bases, with 8 bases between them. The V gene's germline CDR1 is MNHEY and CDR2 SVGEGT. The CDR3 nucleotides are TGTGCCAGCAGCCAGGGGTACTATGGCTACACCTTC. Translation: CASSQGYYGYTF.

This clonotype was seen a handful of times. The genes are TRBV11-3 and TRBJ2-7; D call uncertain. V was trimmed by 6 bases and J by 0 bases, leaving 9 bases between them. The germline CDR1 and CDR2 sequences are SGHNT and YENEEA. This CDR3 region has 13 residues. Written as DNA, the CDR3 is TGTGCCAGCAGGGCAGCGAACTCCTACGAGCAGTACTTC. Protein: CASRAANSYEQYF.

This clonotype was recorded a few times. Here the CDR3 reads CASSSERGGTDTQYF. Written as DNA, the CDR3 is TGTGCCAGCAGCTCTGAGCGGGGGGGCACAGATACGCAGTATTTT. The chain combines TRBV7-2 with TRBJ2-3; 9 nucleotides match TRBD2. J lost 1 base, V lost 4 bases, and 3 bases had no gene match. Germline assignment: CDR1 SGHTA and CDR2 FQGNSA. The CDR3 contains 15 residues.

This clonotype was seen more than once but under ten times. The J gene is TRBJ2-5, the V gene TRBV5-5, with TRBD1 matching 7 bases. Unmatched junction bases numbered 6, after V lost 0 bases and J lost 4 bases. Germline CDR1 is SGHKS and CDR2 is YYEKEE (reference sequence). The CDR3 extends over 15 amino acids. CDR3 in amino acids: CASSLGQGVPETQYF. The CDR3 coding sequence is TGTGCCAGCAGCTTGGGGCAGGGGGTACCAGAGACCCAGTACTTC.

The V call is TRBV7-3, the J call TRBJ2-1; 10 bases match TRBD1. The ends lost 5 bases at V and 8 bases at J; junction bases unmatched: 12. Germline V gene lookup returns CDR1 SGHTA and CDR2 FQGTGA. The CDR3 length is 16 residues. The DNA of the CDR3 is TGTGCCAGCAGCCTCGGACAGGGGGTAGGGCAGGATGAGCAGTTCTTC. Protein product: CASSLGQGVGQDEQFF.

This clonotype was seen a handful of times. The rearrangement joins TRBV7-3 to TRBJ2-1, with D possibly TRBD1 on 6 matching bases. Per the germline V gene, CDR1 is SGHTA and CDR2 is FQGTGA. Deletions cut 1 base from V and 6 bases from J, with 19 bases between. The CDR3 runs 17 residues. The DNA for the CDR3 is TGTGCCAGCAGCTTAAATCCAGGGGTTGGGACATTCAATGAGCAGTTCTTC. Translated: CASSLNPGVGTFNEQFF.

This clonotype was picked up many times. V gene TRBV6-5 combines with J gene TRBJ2-7; D is unclear. Trimming pared 6 bases from V and 0 bases from J, leaving 12 bases between. CDR1 is MNHEY and CDR2 is SVGAGI in the germline V gene. The CDR3 extends over 14 amino acids. This CDR3 is CASRPRHASYEQYF. The CDR3 bases are TGTGCCAGCAGACCTCGACATGCCTCCTACGAGCAGTACTTC.

This clonotype was recorded at least ten times. The CDR3 sequence is CASSSAGGPIDTQYF. DNA for the CDR3: TGTGCCAGCAGTTCAGCGGGAGGGCCAATAGATACGCAGTATTTT. The V call is TRBV27, the J call TRBJ2-3; 10 nucleotides line up with TRBD2. The CDR3 sequence is 15 residues long. With 4 bases clipped from V and 5 bases from J, the junction kept 6 bases outside the gene matches. In germline, CDR1 is MNHEY, CDR2 SMNVEV (reference sequence).